The 22 T cell receptor beta chains below all came from one sample that was sequenced in a study of regulatory T cells in long-lasting Graves disease. Time point here: persistent/refractory GD, antithyroid drugs over 5 years with positive TRAb. PBMCs provided the RNA from which the TCR library was made. Arm-PCR of CDR3 regions and iRepertoire HTBI primers were used to build TCR beta libraries. MiXCR, run by TCRdb on the multiplex PCR reads, gives a single entry per CDR3 protein. The top ten clones hold roughly 40% of a sample with 600,000 to 800,000 distinct CDR3 sequences, around 32% of them seen once. The sample in question was peripheral blood mononuclear cells (PBMCs), obtained when the disease was refractory, from a patient treated with antithyroid drugs. Receptors were obtained from a female donor with Graves disease.

This clonotype turned up a few times. The rearrangement links TRBV6-1 to TRBJ1-3; the D is unclear. Looked up from germline, CDR1 is MNHNS and CDR2 is SASEGT. V lost 6 bases and J 0 bases, leaving 18 bases between the germline ends. CDR3 size: 17 residues. The CDR3 DNA reads as TGTGCCAGCAGCCAAGTCCTACCGAAGGGCTCTGGAAACACCATATATTTT. The encoded protein is CASSQVLPKGSGNTIYF.

This chain links TRBV6-1 with TRBJ2-1; D gene uncertain. The germline CDR1 and CDR2 sequences are MNHNS and SASEGT. Trimming stripped 6 bases from V and 10 bases from J, with 16 bases between. This CDR3 has 13 residues. CDR3 amino acids: CASSEVGWGEQFF. Written as DNA, the CDR3 is TGTGCCAGCAGCGAGGTAGGGTGGGGAGAGCAGTTCTTC.

This clonotype has a handful of counts. DNA of the CDR3: TGTGCCAGCAGCGACGGGACTTACCAAGAGACCCAGTACTTC. Translated, it gives CASSDGTYQETQYF. This chain links TRBV7-9 with TRBJ2-5; the D gene is possibly TRBD2 (6 bases). V dropped 5 bases and J dropped 0 bases, with 10 bases sitting between them. Germline loops: CDR1 SEHNR, CDR2 FQNEAQ (reference sequence). CDR3 length: 14 residues. Combining the CDR3 with reference TRBV7-9 and TRBJ2-5 gives the whole variable domain DTGVSQNPRHKITKRGQNVTFRCDPISEHNRLYWYRQTLGQGPEFLTYFQNEAQLEKSRLLSDRFSAERPKGSFSTLEIQRTEQGDSAMYLCASSDGTYQETQYFGPGTRLLVL.

This clonotype occurred a few times. In DNA, the CDR3 is TGTGCCAGTAGTAAGGTCGCGGGGGCGCGAAGCTACACCTTC. The encoded protein is CASSKVAGARSYTF. The V gene is TRBV19, the J gene TRBJ1-2, with D possibly matching TRBD1 (6 bases). Deletions cut 4 bases from V and 9 bases from J, with 18 bases between. The CDR3 covers 14 residues. CDR1 and CDR2 from the germline V gene are LNHDA and SQIVND (reference sequence).

The rearrangement joins TRBV7-6 to TRBJ2-7, with TRBD1 matching over 11 bases. Trimming took 5 bases from V and 6 from J; bases not matched to a gene: 9. Germline CDR1 reads SGHVS; CDR2 reads FNYEAQ. The CDR3 is 15 residues long. The CDR3 protein is CASSLLGQGAGEQYF. The CDR3 nucleotides are TGTGCCAGCAGCCTACTCGGACAGGGGGCAGGCGAGCAGTACTTC.

This clonotype was seen only a few times. The rearrangement links TRBV27 to TRBJ1-4; D remains unclear. The germline V gene encodes CDR1 MNHEY and CDR2 SMNVEV (reference sequence). The V end was cut by 4 bases, the J end by 4 bases, with 7 bases between. The CDR3 is 13 amino acids. The DNA of the CDR3 is TGTGCCAGCAGTTCGTATATTAATGAAAAACTGTTTTTT. It translates to CASSSYINEKLFF.

This clonotype has ten or more counts. The chain carries TRBV24-1 and TRBJ2-5; 10 bases agree with TRBD2. Germline assignment: CDR1 KGHDR and CDR2 SFDVKD. After removal of 2 bases from V and 4 bases from J, the junction contained 9 bases not matched to a gene. This CDR3 has 17 amino acids. The CDR3 sequence is CATSDSPSGRAPETQYF. For the CDR3, the DNA is TGTGCCACCAGTGATTCCCCCAGCGGGAGGGCCCCAGAGACCCAGTACTTC.

The V and J genes are TRBV25-1 and TRBJ1-1; the D gene is possibly TRBD1 (6 bases). V was cut by 3 bases and J by 4 bases, with 15 bases left in between. CDR1 and CDR2 from the germline V gene are MGHDK and SYGVNS. The CDR3 consists of 15 residues. CDR3 bases: TGTGCCAGCAGTGAGGCCTGGGGGGCAGGCACTGAAGCTTTCTTT. Its protein is CASSEAWGAGTEAFF.

The chain couples TRBV5-1 to TRBJ2-7, with D possibly TRBD2 on 5 matching bases. This CDR3 has 12 amino acids. Trimming left V 2 bases short and J 6 bases short, with 9 bases between. Germline V gives CDR1 SGHRS, CDR2 YFSETQ. The CDR3: CASSFPAGEQYF. The DNA of the CDR3 is TGCGCCAGCAGCTTTCCCGCGGGCGAGCAGTACTTC.

The chain uses TRBV7-3 and TRBJ1-5; D remains unclear. This CDR3 is 13 amino acids long. V was shortened by 5 bases and J by 3 bases, with 8 bases between the two germline ends. Germline loops: CDR1 SGHTA, CDR2 FQGTGA. The CDR3: CASSAQVNQPQHF. The CDR3 DNA reads TGTGCCAGCAGCGCGCAGGTCAATCAGCCCCAGCATTTT.

The chain uses TRBV5-1 and TRBJ2-7; 11 nucleotides agree with TRBD2. V shed 4 bases, J shed 2 bases, and the junction held 2 bases outside the gene matches. This CDR3 is 14 amino acids long. In germline, CDR1 is SGHRS, CDR2 YFSETQ. The CDR3 here is CASSTSGRPYEQYF. In nucleotides, the CDR3 is TGCGCCAGCAGCACTAGCGGGAGACCCTACGAGCAGTACTTC.

A few counts support this clonotype. The CDR3 region is CASSKDRGAVAEKLFF. The CDR3 coding sequence is TGTGCCAGCAGTAAAGACAGGGGAGCGGTTGCTGAAAAACTGTTTTTT. This rearrangement joins TRBV6-1 to TRBJ1-4, with TRBD1 matching 8 bases. Germline CDR1 MNHNS, CDR2 SASEGT. J was trimmed by 7 bases and V by 5 bases; bases with no gene match: 12. This CDR3 region has 16 residues.

This clonotype has a handful of counts. V is TRBV6-1 and J is TRBJ2-7; D perhaps matches TRBD2 (6 bases). The length of the CDR3 is 14 residues. V lost 4 bases to trimming and J lost 0 bases, with 10 bases between them. The germline V gene has CDR1 MNHNS and CDR2 SASEGT. Here the CDR3 DNA reads TGTGCCAGCAGTGTGACTAGGTCCTCCTACGAGCAGTACTTC. Translated, it gives CASSVTRSSYEQYF.

The V call is TRBV6-1, the J call TRBJ2-3; D might be TRBD2 (5 bases). Trimming removed 1 base at V and 2 bases at J, with 10 bases between. CDR3 length: 15 amino acids. Germline V gene lookup returns CDR1 MNHNS and CDR2 SASEGT. As DNA, the CDR3 is TGTGCCAGCAGTGAAGGGGTGGGAGCCACAGATACGCAGTATTTT. Its translation is CASSEGVGATDTQYF.

The chain couples TRBV30 to TRBJ2-7, with 9 nucleotides matching TRBD1. CDR3 length: 13 residues. Unmatched junction bases numbered 5, after V lost 3 bases and J lost 5 bases. Germline loops: CDR1 GTSNPN, CDR2 SVGIG (reference sequence). The CDR3 spells CAWSGTGYHEQYF. CDR3 nucleotides: TGTGCCTGGAGCGGGACAGGGTACCACGAGCAGTACTTC.

The V and J genes are TRBV28 and TRBJ2-1; 8 nucleotides agree with TRBD1. The CDR3 covers 16 residues. Per germline, CDR1 MDHEN and CDR2 SYDVKM. V dropped 3 bases and J dropped 1; count of bases not matched to a gene: 5. This chain's CDR3 is CASSFADRGSYNEQFF. CDR3 nucleotides: TGTGCCAGCAGTTTCGCCGACAGGGGTTCCTACAATGAGCAGTTCTTC.

This clonotype has just one count. V gene TRBV19 combines with J gene TRBJ1-1; D is undetermined. Germline lookup yields CDR1 LNHDA and CDR2 SQIVND (reference sequence). The ends were cut back, 3 bases at V and 1 base at J, with 6 bases in the middle. The CDR3 extends over 13 amino acids. The CDR3 reads CASSMVGNTEAFF. The DNA for the CDR3 is TGTGCCAGTAGTATGGTCGGGAACACTGAAGCTTTCTTT. Full variable domain (outside the CDR3, taken from reference TRBV19 and TRBJ1-1): DGGITQSPKYLFRKEGQNVTLSCEQNLNHDAMYWYRQDPGQGLRLIYYSQIVNDFQKGDIAEGYSVSREKKESFPLTVTSAQKNPTAFYLCASSMVGNTEAFFGQGTRLTVV.

The chain links TRBV12-3 or TRBV12-4 to TRBJ2-3; D not certain. The V end lost 6 bases, the J end lost 2 bases, and 6 bases lay between the germline ends. The CDR3 is 12 residues long. The CDR3 sequence: CASSQDTDTQYF. In DNA form, the CDR3 reads TGTGCCAGCAGCCAAGACACAGATACGCAGTATTTT.

This clonotype was found many times. This chain connects TRBV12-3 or TRBV12-4 to TRBJ2-5; 7 bases match TRBD1. The CDR3 is made up of 15 amino acids. J lost 4 bases, V lost 5 bases, and 10 bases had no gene match. The CDR3 reads CASSPPGTVVETQYF. CDR3 sequence (DNA): TGTGCCAGCAGTCCTCCCGGGACAGTTGTAGAGACCCAGTACTTC.

V usage is TRBV5-1 and J usage is TRBJ2-1, with 8 bases that match TRBD1. Trimming removed 1 base from V and 10 bases from J; junction bases left unmatched: 7. The V gene's germline CDR1 is SGHRS and CDR2 YFSETQ. The CDR3 length is 14 residues. For the CDR3, the DNA is TGCGCCAGCAGCTTGTGGGGGACAGGCATCGAGCAGTTCTTC. The encoded protein is CASSLWGTGIEQFF.

This clonotype appeared a few times. V and J are TRBV7-6 and TRBJ2-7, with 11 bases that match TRBD2. In germline, CDR1 is SGHVS, CDR2 FNYEAQ. The CDR3 spans 14 residues. V dropped 6 bases and J dropped 3; count of bases not matched to a gene: 4. In DNA, the CDR3 is TGTGCCAGCAGTCTAGCGGGAGGTTACTACGAGCAGTACTTC. This translates into CASSLAGGYYEQYF. Complete variable domain (other parts from reference TRBV7-6 and TRBJ2-7): GAGVSQSPRYKVTKRGQDVALRCDPISGHVSLYWYRQALGQGPEFLTYFNYEAQQDKSGLPNDRFSAERPEGSISTLTIQRTEQRDSAMYRCASSLAGGYYEQYFGPGTRLTVT.

This clonotype was counted ten times or more. This sequence joins TRBV12-3 or TRBV12-4 and TRBJ1-5, with a possible D match to TRBD1 (5 bases). The V gene lost 5 bases and the J gene lost 6 bases, with 14 bases spanning the gap. The CDR3 spans 14 residues. DNA of the CDR3: TGTGCCAGCAGTCCAGGGTCCGCGGGTCAGCCCCAGCATTTT. It codes for CASSPGSAGQPQHF.